These T cell receptor beta chains were read from a single sample in a study of CD8 T cells in Susac syndrome. Each CDR3 protein gets one entry after TCRdb re-called the immunoSEQ multiplex PCR reads with MiXCR. In the table there are 120,000 or so distinct CDR3 sequences, over 95% of which are singletons. The sequencing input was CD4+ T cells from PBMCs. The receptor source for this set is a human donor with Susac syndrome. CDR3s leave out the opening cysteine and the closing phenylalanine or tryptophan. Each record gives: V gene, clone size, CDR3 protein. Clone size is stated in some rows and not others, as once, few, many or a class when expanded.

>TRBV18|NA
ASSPLGQGREETQY
>TRBV25-1|NA
ASSLPGLKNEQF
>TRBV4-1|NA
ASSQGGDRVRPEAF
>TRBV15|NA
ATSWGLAGGPVETQY
>TRBV20-1|NA
SAPSGRLDTQY
>TRBV7-2|NA
ASSPTGDYGYT
>TRBV29-1|NA
SVVLIAGVGETQY
>TRBV5-4|NA
ASSLGGPSNEKLF
>TRBV30|NA
AWTGRASGEQY
>TRBV20-1|NA
SASSLANSYEQY
>TRBV14|once
ASSQGQTNTGELF
>TRBV20-1|NA
SAKDAASGAYEQY
>TRBV9|NA
ASSRQSTDTQY
>TRBV10-3|NA
ATRPGGREEKLF
>TRBV4-2|NA
ASSQDGTRGNEQF
>TRBV28|NA
ASSLGASLVEQF